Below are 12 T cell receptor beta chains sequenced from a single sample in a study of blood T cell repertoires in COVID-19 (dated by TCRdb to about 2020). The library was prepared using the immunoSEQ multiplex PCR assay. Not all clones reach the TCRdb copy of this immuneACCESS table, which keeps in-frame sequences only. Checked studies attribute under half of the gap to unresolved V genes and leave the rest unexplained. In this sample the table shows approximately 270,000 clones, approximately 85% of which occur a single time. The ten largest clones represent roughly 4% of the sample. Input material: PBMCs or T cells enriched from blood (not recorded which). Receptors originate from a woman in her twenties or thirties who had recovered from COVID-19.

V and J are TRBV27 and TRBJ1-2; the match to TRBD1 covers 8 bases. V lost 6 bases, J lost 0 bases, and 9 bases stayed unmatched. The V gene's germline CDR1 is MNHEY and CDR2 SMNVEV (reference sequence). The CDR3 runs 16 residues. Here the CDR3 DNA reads TGTGCCAGCAGAAATACAGGGGGATCCACTAACTATGGCTACACCTTC. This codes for CASRNTGGSTNYGYTF.

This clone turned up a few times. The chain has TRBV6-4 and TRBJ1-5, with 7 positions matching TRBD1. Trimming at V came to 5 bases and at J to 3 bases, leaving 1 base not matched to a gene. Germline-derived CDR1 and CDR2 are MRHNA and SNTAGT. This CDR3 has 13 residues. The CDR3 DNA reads TGTGCCAGCAGTACAGGGGACAATCAGCCCCAGCATTTT. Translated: CASSTGDNQPQHF.

The CDR3 region has the DNA TGTGCCAGCAGTTACGCAGGGGGTACTACCTACGAGCAGTACTTC. Translated, it gives CASSYAGGTTYEQYF. The rearrangement joins TRBV6-5 to TRBJ2-7, with 7 bases lining up with TRBD1. CDR3 length: 15 residues. The junction had 6 bases not matched to a gene; V was cut back by 2 bases and J by 2 bases. Germline V gene data show CDR1 as MNHEY and CDR2 as SVGAGI.

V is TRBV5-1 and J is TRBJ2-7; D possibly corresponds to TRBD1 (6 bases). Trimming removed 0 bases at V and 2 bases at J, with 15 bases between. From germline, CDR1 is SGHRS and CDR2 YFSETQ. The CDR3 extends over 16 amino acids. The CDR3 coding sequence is TGCGCCAGCAGCTTGGCCTGGGACACCTTAACCTACGAGCAGTACTTC. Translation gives CASSLAWDTLTYEQYF.

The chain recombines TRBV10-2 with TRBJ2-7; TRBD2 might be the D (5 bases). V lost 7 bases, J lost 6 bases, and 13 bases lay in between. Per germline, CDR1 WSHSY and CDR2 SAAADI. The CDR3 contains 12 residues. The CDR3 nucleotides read TGCGCCAGCATGGTCGGGATGGGCGAGCAGTACTTC. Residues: CASMVGMGEQYF.

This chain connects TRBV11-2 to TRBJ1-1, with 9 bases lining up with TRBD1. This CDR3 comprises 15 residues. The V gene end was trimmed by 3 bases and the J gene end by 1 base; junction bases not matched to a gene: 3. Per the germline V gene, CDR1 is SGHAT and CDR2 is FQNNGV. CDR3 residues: CASSFQGQGNTEAFF. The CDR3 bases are TGTGCCAGCAGCTTCCAGGGACAGGGGAACACTGAAGCTTTCTTT. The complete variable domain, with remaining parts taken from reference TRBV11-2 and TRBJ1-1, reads EAGVAQSPRYKIIEKRQSVAFWCNPISGHATLYWYQQILGQGPKLLIQFQNNGVVDDSQLPKDRFSAERLKGVDSTLKIQPAKLEDSAVYLCASSFQGQGNTEAFFGQGTRLTVV.

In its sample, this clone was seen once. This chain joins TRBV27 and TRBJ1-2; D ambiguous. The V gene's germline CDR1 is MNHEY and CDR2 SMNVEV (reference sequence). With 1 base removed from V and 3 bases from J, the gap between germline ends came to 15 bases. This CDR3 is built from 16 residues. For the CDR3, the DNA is TGTGCCAGCAGTTTATTTTTGAGAGGGAGGGACTATGGCTACACCTTC. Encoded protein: CASSLFLRGRDYGYTF.

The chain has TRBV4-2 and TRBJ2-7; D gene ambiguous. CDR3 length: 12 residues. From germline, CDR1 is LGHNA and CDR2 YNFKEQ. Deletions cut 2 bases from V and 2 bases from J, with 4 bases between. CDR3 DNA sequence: TGTGCCAGCAGCCAACCGGCCTACGAGCAGTACTTC. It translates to CASSQPAYEQYF.

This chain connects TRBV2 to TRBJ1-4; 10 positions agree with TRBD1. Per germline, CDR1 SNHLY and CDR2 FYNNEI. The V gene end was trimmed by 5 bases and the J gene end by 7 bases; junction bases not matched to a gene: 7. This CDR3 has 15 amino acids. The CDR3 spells CASSSRGTGAEKLFF. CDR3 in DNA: TGTGCCAGCAGTTCGAGGGGGACAGGGGCTGAAAAACTGTTTTTT.

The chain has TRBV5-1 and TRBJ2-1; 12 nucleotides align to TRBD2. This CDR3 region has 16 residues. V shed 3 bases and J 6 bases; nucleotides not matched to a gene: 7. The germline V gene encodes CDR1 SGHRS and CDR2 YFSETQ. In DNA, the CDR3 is TGCGCCAGCAGCTCAAGACTAGCGGGAGATCGCAATGAGCAGTTCTTC. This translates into CASSSRLAGDRNEQFF.

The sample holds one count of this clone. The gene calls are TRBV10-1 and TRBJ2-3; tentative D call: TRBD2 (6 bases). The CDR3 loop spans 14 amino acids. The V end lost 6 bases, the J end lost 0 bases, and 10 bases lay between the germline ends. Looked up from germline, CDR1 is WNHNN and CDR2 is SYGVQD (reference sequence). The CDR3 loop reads CASSLSGSTDTQYF. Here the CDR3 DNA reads TGCGCCAGCAGCCTAAGCGGGAGCACAGATACGCAGTATTTT.

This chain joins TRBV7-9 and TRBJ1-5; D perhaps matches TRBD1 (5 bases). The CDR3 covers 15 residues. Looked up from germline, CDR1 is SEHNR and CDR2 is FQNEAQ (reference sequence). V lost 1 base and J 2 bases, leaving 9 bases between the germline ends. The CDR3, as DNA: TGTGCCAGCAGCTTAGGGACATCTGGCAATCAGCCCCAGCATTTT. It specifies CASSLGTSGNQPQHF.